The rows below give T cell receptor beta chains drawn from one sample of a study of blood T cell repertoires in COVID-19. The assay was immunoSEQ multiplex PCR, and TCRdb's table has in-frame clones only and misses some. The repertoire holds almost 400,000 clones, with roughly 90% as singletons. The sequenced material came from PBMCs or T cells enriched from blood (not recorded which). Source of these receptors: a woman in her 30s with acute COVID-19. Both conserved end residues are part of each CDR3. D genes are given only for firm matches. Only some rows state a clone size, as once, few, many or a class for expanded clones.

v_gene: TRBV27; abundance: -; j_gene: TRBJ1-2; d_gene: TRBD1; CDR3aa: CASSPPGQGVGGYTF; CDR3nt: TGTGCCAGCAGCCCCCCGGGACAGGGCGTCGGGGGCTACACCTTC
v_gene: TRBV5-4; abundance: -; j_gene: TRBJ2-1; d_gene: TRBD2; CDR3aa: CASSSTSGSYNEQFF; CDR3nt: TGTGCCAGCAGCTCGACTAGCGGCTCCTACAATGAGCAGTTCTTC
v_gene: TRBV7-8; abundance: once; j_gene: TRBJ2-4; d_gene: TRBD1; CDR3aa: CASSLEPGGSTNIQYF; CDR3nt: TGTGCCAGCAGCTTAGAGCCAGGGGGTTCGACTAACATTCAGTACTTC
v_gene: TRBV7-9; abundance: -; j_gene: TRBJ1-2; d_gene: TRBD1; CDR3aa: CASTSTGGAYGYTF; CDR3nt: TGTGCCAGCACCTCGACAGGGGGCGCCTATGGCTACACCTTC
v_gene: TRBV5-4; abundance: -; j_gene: TRBJ1-6; d_gene: -; CDR3aa: CASSLGSGKGSPLHF; CDR3nt: TGTGCCAGCAGCTTGGGGTCGGGAAAGGGTTCACCCCTCCACTTT
v_gene: TRBV7-2; abundance: once; j_gene: TRBJ1-5; d_gene: -; CDR3aa: CASSPDRNQPQHF; CDR3nt: TGTGCCAGCAGCCCAGATCGCAATCAGCCCCAGCATTTT
v_gene: TRBV9; abundance: few; j_gene: TRBJ1-1; d_gene: TRBD1; CDR3aa: CASSPQGGTEAFF; CDR3nt: TGTGCCAGCAGCCCTCAGGGGGGCACTGAAGCTTTCTTT
v_gene: TRBV19; abundance: once; j_gene: TRBJ1-1; d_gene: TRBD1; CDR3aa: CASTGTGVGVNTEAFF; CDR3nt: TGTGCCAGTACAGGGACAGGGGTCGGGGTCAACACTGAAGCTTTCTTT
v_gene: TRBV14; abundance: -; j_gene: TRBJ2-7; d_gene: -; CDR3aa: CASSQGLTGRIYEQYF; CDR3nt: TGTGCCAGCAGCCAAGGTCTTACAGGACGAATCTACGAGCAGTACTTC
v_gene: TRBV15; abundance: few; j_gene: TRBJ1-4; d_gene: TRBD1; CDR3aa: CATSLTQGLNEKLFF; CDR3nt: TGTGCCACCAGCCTTACACAGGGGTTGAATGAAAAACTGTTTTTT
v_gene: TRBV11-2; abundance: -; j_gene: TRBJ1-2; d_gene: -; CDR3aa: CASSSLWGELGYTF; CDR3nt: TGTGCCAGCAGCTCCCTTTGGGGGGAGTTGGGCTACACCTTC
v_gene: TRBV6-5; abundance: -; j_gene: TRBJ1-4; d_gene: -; CDR3aa: CASTKSGATNEKLFF; CDR3nt: TGTGCCAGCACCAAAAGCGGGGCAACTAATGAAAAACTGTTTTTT
v_gene: TRBV12-3/TRBV12-4; abundance: -; j_gene: TRBJ2-2; d_gene: -; CDR3aa: CATANTGELFF; CDR3nt: TGTGCCACCGCGAACACCGGGGAGCTGTTTTTT
v_gene: TRBV5-4; abundance: -; j_gene: TRBJ2-3; d_gene: TRBD2; CDR3aa: CASSPGGSTDTQYF; CDR3nt: TGTGCCAGCAGCCCGGGGGGGAGCACAGATACGCAGTATTTT
v_gene: TRBV6-5; abundance: -; j_gene: TRBJ1-2; d_gene: -; CDR3aa: CASSYPGNYGYTF; CDR3nt: TGTGCCAGCAGTTACCCGGGAAACTATGGCTACACCTTC
v_gene: TRBV5-3; abundance: -; j_gene: TRBJ2-7; d_gene: -; CDR3aa: CARSPVRGGLYEQYF; CDR3nt: TGTGCCAGAAGCCCCGTGAGGGGGGGCCTATACGAGCAGTACTTC
v_gene: TRBV5-1; abundance: -; j_gene: TRBJ1-4; d_gene: -; CDR3aa: CASSLVAATNEKLFF; CDR3nt: TGCGCCAGCAGCTTGGTTGCGGCAACTAATGAAAAACTGTTTTTT
v_gene: TRBV10-3; abundance: few; j_gene: TRBJ1-6; d_gene: TRBD1; CDR3aa: CATQPGQVYNSPLHF; CDR3nt: TGTGCCACCCAACCGGGACAGGTATATAATTCACCCCTCCACTTT
v_gene: TRBV24-1; abundance: -; j_gene: TRBJ2-1; d_gene: -; CDR3aa: CATSDLQESYNEQFF; CDR3nt: TGTGCCACCAGTGATTTACAGGAATCCTACAATGAGCAGTTCTTC
v_gene: TRBV5-1; abundance: -; j_gene: TRBJ1-6; d_gene: TRBD1; CDR3aa: CASSSTGTGYSSSYNSPLHF; CDR3nt: TGCGCCAGCAGCTCAACCGGGACAGGGTATTCCAGCTCCTATAATTCACCCCTCCACTTT
v_gene: TRBV5-1; abundance: few; j_gene: TRBJ2-2; d_gene: TRBD2; CDR3aa: CASSRTAGAPNTGELFF; CDR3nt: TGCGCCAGCAGCCGGACAGCGGGGGCCCCGAACACCGGGGAGCTGTTTTTT
v_gene: TRBV5-4; abundance: -; j_gene: TRBJ2-1; d_gene: TRBD1; CDR3aa: CASSSRNRGNNEQFF; CDR3nt: TGTGCCAGCAGCTCCCGAAACAGGGGAAACAATGAGCAGTTCTTC
v_gene: TRBV9; abundance: -; j_gene: TRBJ2-1; d_gene: -; CDR3aa: CASSEAIGLSNEQFF; CDR3nt: TGTGCCAGCAGTGAGGCAATTGGACTATCCAATGAGCAGTTCTTC
v_gene: TRBV5-1; abundance: -; j_gene: TRBJ2-3; d_gene: -; CDR3aa: CASSMTFGGGRNTQYF; CDR3nt: TGCGCCAGCAGCATGACTTTTGGGGGGGGCCGAAATACGCAGTATTTT
v_gene: TRBV18; abundance: -; j_gene: TRBJ1-2; d_gene: -; CDR3aa: CASSPTQGGGYGYTF; CDR3nt: TGTGCCAGCTCACCAACCCAGGGAGGGGGCTATGGCTACACCTTC
v_gene: TRBV7-9; abundance: few; j_gene: TRBJ2-1; d_gene: TRBD2; CDR3aa: CASSFSGGDYNEQFF; CDR3nt: TGTGCCAGCAGCTTCAGCGGGGGCGATTACAATGAGCAGTTCTTC
v_gene: TRBV19; abundance: -; j_gene: TRBJ1-1; d_gene: -; CDR3aa: CASSINTGKLGTTEAFF; CDR3nt: TGTGCCAGTAGTATAAACACAGGGAAATTGGGTACCACTGAAGCTTTCTTT
v_gene: TRBV7-3; abundance: -; j_gene: TRBJ1-1; d_gene: TRBD1; CDR3aa: CASSFPGQGSAFF; CDR3nt: TGTGCCAGCAGCTTCCCGGGACAGGGGTCGGCTTTCTTT